These 2 T cell receptor beta chains came from one sample sequenced in a study of cytomegalovirus exposure and HLA in healthy donors. 13 Jbeta primers and 60 Vbeta primers were used for the PCR. TCRdb's copy holds only in-frame clones and misses some; the assay was immunoSEQ multiplex PCR. The profile shows 130,000 or so clones, approximately 82% of them singletons. Sequencing input: PBMCs. Receptors were obtained from a man in his forties in good health and CMV-seronegative.

The chain recombines TRBV5-1 with TRBJ2-5; TRBD1 matches at 7 bases. The CDR3 covers 16 residues. CDR1 and CDR2 (germline): SGHRS, YFSETQ. Unmatched junction bases numbered 9, after V lost 3 bases and J lost 1 base. CDR3 in amino acids: CASSSQPYRGQETQYF. DNA for the CDR3: TGCGCCAGCAGCTCTCAGCCATACAGGGGCCAAGAGACCCAGTACTTC.

This clone occurred once. This sequence joins TRBV5-6 and TRBJ2-5; D call uncertain. This CDR3 comprises 15 residues. Trimming shortened V by 1 base and J by 0 bases, and 10 bases separated the two germline ends. Looked up from germline, CDR1 is SGHDT and CDR2 is YYEEEE. This CDR3 reads CASSLLQNHQETQYF. In DNA form, the CDR3 reads TGTGCCAGCAGCTTGCTGCAGAATCACCAAGAGACCCAGTACTTC. Full variable domain (outside the CDR3, taken from reference TRBV5-6 and TRBJ2-5): DAGVTQSPTHLIKTRGQQVTLRCSPKSGHDTVSWYQQALGQGPQFIFQYYEEEERQRGNFPDRFSGHQFPNYSSELNVNALLLGDSALYLCASSLLQNHQETQYFGPGTRLLVL.